These 5 T cell receptor beta chains were all obtained from the same sample, sequenced in a study of cytomegalovirus exposure and HLA in healthy donors. 13 Jbeta primers and 60 Vbeta primers were used for the PCR. Sequenced by immunoSEQ multiplex PCR; TCRdb stores in-frame clones only, minus some. The table has roughly 190,000 clones, roughly 90% seen once. Sequencing was done on a sample of PBMCs. The receptor set was obtained from a boy between 2 and 15 years old in good health and CMV-seronegative.

In the case of this clone: Germline is not matched at one junction end, which may reflect a read error. CDR3 loop: CAGRLAGRETQYF. CDR3 bases: TGTGCCGGCAGACTAGCGGGGCGGGAGACCCAGTACTTC. This sequence joins TRBV6-1 and TRBJ2-5; 11 bases align to TRBD2. The CDR3 length is 13 residues. CDR1 MNHNS and CDR2 SASEGT come from the germline V gene.

The CDR3 protein is CASSQERIGRGVNTEAFF. The CDR3 coding sequence is TGCGCCAGCAGTCAGGAACGCATAGGACGGGGGGTGAACACTGAAGCTTTCTTT. The chain is built from TRBV4-1 and TRBJ1-1, with TRBD1 as a possible D gene (5 bases). Germline V gene data show CDR1 as MGHRA and CDR2 as YSYEKL. Trimming removed 6 bases at V and 0 bases at J, with 23 bases between. The CDR3 spans 18 residues.

The J gene is TRBJ2-6, the V gene TRBV28, with D tentatively TRBD2 (5 bases). V gave up 10 bases and J gave up 4 bases, with 17 bases separating them. From germline, CDR1 is MDHEN and CDR2 SYDVKM. CDR3 length equals 15 residues. CDR3 loop: CATGIWGSGANVLTF. Here the CDR3 DNA reads TGTGCCACCGGGATCTGGGGTTCAGGGGCCAACGTCCTGACTTTC.

V and J are TRBV5-5 and TRBJ2-5; tentative D call: TRBD2 (5 bases). Germline lookup yields CDR1 SGHKS and CDR2 YYEKEE (reference sequence). Trimming removed 4 bases at V and 3 bases at J, with 10 bases between. The CDR3 sequence is 13 residues long. CDR3 bases: TGTGCCAGCAGCCCCGGACTGAAAGAGACCCAGTACTTC. Its protein product is CASSPGLKETQYF.

The chain joins TRBV5-6 to TRBJ2-1; no definite D call. CDR1 and CDR2 from the germline V gene are SGHDT and YYEEEE. The V gene lost 1 base and the J gene lost 3 bases, with 8 bases spanning the gap. The CDR3 has 14 residues. This CDR3 is CASSLYAGYNEQFF. CDR3 sequence (DNA): TGTGCCAGCAGCTTGTACGCCGGCTACAATGAGCAGTTCTTC.